Listed below are T cell receptor beta chains from one sample, sequenced in a study of tumor and adjacent non-tumor tissue in lung cancer. TCRdb used MiXCR to reprocess the multiplex PCR reads, holding one entry per CDR3 protein. The sample yields around 80,000 distinct CDR3 sequences, roughly 80% seen once. The sequencing input was distant non-tumor lung tissue. The receptors originated from a man aged 55-75 years with non-small cell lung cancer. The CDR3 runs from the conserved cysteine through the conserved F or W. The order of the fields is D gene, J gene, V gene, clone size, CDR3 DNA, CDR3 protein. The D gene is left open where the match is weak. Clone sizes are given selectively: once, few, many, or a class where the clone is expanded.

TRBD2	TRBJ2-2	TRBV6-1	NA	TGTGTCAGCAGCGCCGGGACTAGCGCTTACAGCGGGGAGCTGTTTTTT	CVSSAGTSAYSGELFF
TRBD2	TRBJ2-1	TRBV11-3	few	TGTGGCAGCAGCTTAGGAGCTAGCGGAGGAAGGGAGCAGTTCTTC	CGSSLGASGGREQFF
TRBD1	TRBJ2-5	TRBV11-1	medium-sized	TGTGCCAGCAGCTTGGTAACAGGGGGCTTTTACCAAGAGACCCAGTACTTC	CASSLVTGGFYQETQYF
TRBD1	TRBJ1-1	TRBV12-3/TRBV12-4	NA	TGTGCCAACAGCATAACCACGACAGGGGACATGAACACTGAAGCTTTCTTT	CANSITTTGDMNTEAFF
NA	TRBJ2-1	TRBV11-3	NA	TGTGCCAGCAGCCCCACCTACAATGAGCAGTTCTTC	CASSPTYNEQFF
NA	TRBJ2-7	TRBV11-3	NA	TGTGCCAGCAGAAGAGGGGGTGGTAGTGCCAACGAGCAGTACTTC	CASRRGGGSANEQYF
NA	TRBJ1-3	TRBV11-2	NA	TGTGCCAGCAGCTCCATTAGGGACCGATCTGGAAACACCATATATTTT	CASSSIRDRSGNTIYF
NA	TRBJ2-7	TRBV20-1	NA	TGCAGTGCTACTACGGTCACCTACGAGCAGTACTTT	CSATTVTYEQYF
NA	TRBJ2-3	TRBV11-3	NA	TGTGCCAGCAGCCTTCAGGGTGCAGATACGGAGTATTTT	CASSLQGADTEYF
TRBD2	TRBJ2-1	TRBV11-3	once	TGTGCCAGCAGCCTAGATCGACTAGCGGGAGTAAGTAATGAGCAGTTGTTC	CASSLDRLAGVSNEQLF
NA	TRBJ2-1	TRBV12-3/TRBV12-4	many	TGTGCCAGCAGTTTGGGTGGGGAGCAGTTCTTC	CASSLGGEQFF
NA	TRBJ2-5	TRBV5-1	many	TGCGCCAGCAGCTTGGCCGGTATAACGGCACAAGAGACCCAGTACTTC	CASSLAGITAQETQYF
NA	TRBJ1-5	TRBV5-1	few	TGCGCCAGCAGCCTGGGGGGGATGAGCAATCAGCCCCAGCATTTT	CASSLGGMSNQPQHF
TRBD1	TRBJ1-5	TRBV12-3/TRBV12-4	few	TGTACCAGTAGTCCCCTCGGGACAGGGAGCAATCAGCCCCAGCATTTT	CTSSPLGTGSNQPQHF
NA	TRBJ1-4	TRBV20-1	NA	TGCAGAGCGAGGGGGACTAATGAAAAGCTGTTCTTT	CRARGTNEKLFF
NA	TRBJ2-1	TRBV28	NA	TGTGCCAGCAGCAGAGCGGACCGGGATTACAATGAGCAGTTGTTC	CASSRADRDYNEQLF
NA	TRBJ2-1	TRBV5-6	NA	TGTTCCAGCAGCTTACCTAGCGCCTACAATGAGCAGATCTTC	CSSSLPSAYNEQIF
NA	TRBJ2-1	TRBV12-3/TRBV12-4	few	TGTGCCGGCAACGACTGGCATGAGCAGTTCTTC	CAGNDWHEQFF
TRBD2	TRBJ2-1	TRBV29-1	NA	TGCAGCGTCCCAGGACTAGCGGACCTCTGGGAGCAGTTCTTC	CSVPGLADLWEQFF
NA	TRBJ2-1	TRBV6-5	NA	TGTGCCAGCAGTTACTCATACAGGCCGAGCTACTCCAATGAGCAGTTCTTC	CASSYSYRPSYSNEQFF
NA	TRBJ2-1	TRBV6-5	once	TGTCCCAGCAGTTACGGCAGGAGGGCCAGTAATGAGCAGTTCTTC	CPSSYGRRASNEQFF
NA	TRBJ2-5	TRBV11-2	NA	TGCGCCAGCAGCTCTACGTGGAAAGAGACCCAGTACTTC	CASSSTWKETQYF
NA	TRBJ2-5	TRBV29-1	NA	TGCAGCGCTCACGATCCAGAGACCCAGTACTTC	CSAHDPETQYF
TRBD1	TRBJ2-3	TRBV4-3	NA	TGCACCAGCAGTCGCCAGGTCGGGACAGGACTCACAGATACGCAGTATTTT	CTSSRQVGTGLTDTQYF
NA	TRBJ2-7	TRBV11-3	NA	TGTGCCAGTAGCTACGGGCAGACCTACGAGCAGCACTTC	CASSYGQTYEQHF
TRBD2	TRBJ2-1	TRBV6-2/TRBV6-3	NA	TGTGCCAGCAGGCAGGGACTAGAAGCGGTCAATGGGCAGTTCTTC	CASRQGLEAVNGQFF
NA	TRBJ1-1	TRBV5-4	NA	TGTGCCATCAGACCAGCGGGGGCGGCGGGGACTGAAGCTTTCTTT	CAIRPAGAAGTEAFF
NA	TRBJ1-1	TRBV11-2	NA	TGTGCCAGCAGCCTAGGAGGGGGTCGAAATGAAACTTTCTTT	CASSLGGGRNETFF
TRBD2	TRBJ2-5	TRBV30	NA	TGTGCCTGGAGTTCTCCGGGACTAGCGCGGCAAAAGACCCAGTACTTC	CAWSSPGLARQKTQYF
TRBD1	TRBJ1-5	TRBV12-3/TRBV12-4	NA	TGTGCCAGCACTTTAGGGACAGGGGTATATGGCAATCCGCCCCAGCATTTT	CASTLGTGVYGNPPQHF
NA	TRBJ1-2	TRBV11-2	NA	TGTGACAGCAATCTCGATGGCAGGGGTAACTATGCCTACACCTTC	CDSNLDGRGNYAYTF
TRBD1	TRBJ2-4	TRBV29-1	once	TGCAGCGTTTACCAGGGGGCCCAAAACAATAAGTACTTC	CSVYQGAQNNKYF
TRBD2	TRBJ2-1	TRBV12-3/TRBV12-4	few	TGTGCCAGCAGTTTGGCGGGGGGCCCGTACAATGAGCAGTTCTTC	CASSLAGGPYNEQFF
NA	TRBJ2-2	TRBV28	NA	TGTGCCAGCATTTCTTCCGGCACAGGAGATACCGGGGAGCTGTTTTTT	CASISSGTGDTGELFF
NA	TRBJ1-5	TRBV20-1	NA	TGCAGTGTAACCCCAGGCGGGGATCAGCCCCAACATTTT	CSVTPGGDQPQHF
NA	TRBJ1-2	TRBV29-1	NA	TGTAGCGTCGCGTCGGGGGGGGCGGTCTACACCTTC	CSVASGGAVYTF
NA	TRBJ1-2	TRBV20-1	NA	TGCGGTGCTAGAGGGGGGGACTCCAACTATTGCCACACCTTC	CGARGGDSNYCHTF
TRBD1	TRBJ1-5	TRBV12-3/TRBV12-4	NA	TGTGCCAGTACTCCCCTCGGGACAGGGAGCAATCAGCCCCAGCATTTT	CASTPLGTGSNQPQHF
TRBD2	TRBJ2-1	TRBV11-3	few	TGTGCTAGCAGCCTAGATCGACTAGCGCGAGTAGGTAATGAGCAGTTCTTC	CASSLDRLARVGNEQFF
TRBD1	TRBJ2-3	TRBV24-1	NA	TGTGCCACCACAGAGGGACAGGTAGCGCAGTATTTT	CATTEGQVAQYF
NA	TRBJ2-1	TRBV12-1	once	TGTGCCGGCAGCTTTGTGACGGGAGTTGCTGATGAGCAGTTCTTC	CAGSFVTGVADEQFF
NA	TRBJ2-5	TRBV11-2	NA	TGTACCAGCAGCTATACAGAGGAAGAGACCCAGTATTTC	CTSSYTEEETQYF
TRBD2	TRBJ2-5	TRBV20-1	NA	TGCAGTACTCATAGCGGGGGGATGATCGAGACCCAGTACTTC	CSTHSGGMIETQYF
NA	TRBJ1-5	TRBV12-3/TRBV12-4	many	TGTGCCAGCAGACTTGTGGGGGTATCAAATCAGCCCCAGCATTTT	CASRLVGVSNQPQHF
NA	TRBJ2-7	TRBV12-3/TRBV12-4	NA	TGTGTCAGCAGTTTAGCGGGACAGAGCTACGAGCAGCACTTC	CVSSLAGQSYEQHF
NA	TRBJ2-3	TRBV4-3	NA	TGCGCCACCAGCCAAGATAAGCCGGGGCTAGATACGCAGTATTTT	CATSQDKPGLDTQYF
NA	TRBJ2-3	TRBV13	NA	TGTGCCAGCAACTCCTTGACTGGCGAATTCACAGATACGCAGTATTTT	CASNSLTGEFTDTQYF
NA	TRBJ1-1	TRBV6-6	NA	TGTGCTAGCAGTATCGGACGGGAGGTGAAAGCTTTCTTT	CASSIGREVKAFF
TRBD1	TRBJ1-5	TRBV7-9	NA	TGTGCCAGCAGCCTAACGACAGGGGATAGCAATCAGCCCCGGCATTTT	CASSLTTGDSNQPRHF
TRBD1	TRBJ2-7	TRBV5-4	many	TGTGCCAGCAGCTTGGGTGGGACAGCTAGCTCCTACGAGCAGTACTTC	CASSLGGTASSYEQYF
NA	TRBJ1-1	TRBV11-1	few	TGTGCCGGCAGCTTTCTCGCGGGCAACACTGAGGCTTTCTTT	CAGSFLAGNTEAFF
TRBD1	TRBJ1-3	TRBV7-3	few	TGTGCCAGCAGTTTATCAGGGGGCCTCGGAAACACCATATATTTT	CASSLSGGLGNTIYF
NA	TRBJ1-3	TRBV11-2	NA	TGTGCCAGCAGTTTGCCCCATGTAGGGACGGAGAGCACCATATATTTT	CASSLPHVGTESTIYF
NA	TRBJ2-1	TRBV13	NA	TGTGTCAGCAGCTTTGATATTAGCTCCTACAATGAGCAGTTCTTC	CVSSFDISSYNEQFF
TRBD1	TRBJ1-5	TRBV6-2/TRBV6-3	NA	TGTGCCAGCAGTGTAGGGACAGGGGCGGGTCAGCCCCAGCATTTT	CASSVGTGAGQPQHF
NA	TRBJ2-2	TRBV10-1	NA	TGCGCCAGCAGTTCTCCCCCCAGGGAGCTGTATTTT	CASSSPPRELYF
NA	TRBJ1-2	TRBV11-2	few	TGTGCCAACAATCTCGATGGCAGGGGTAACTATGGCTATACCTTC	CANNLDGRGNYGYTF
NA	TRBJ1-1	TRBV6-1	NA	TGTGCCAGCAGTGTACGGAACAGAGAGAACACTGAAACTTTCTTT	CASSVRNRENTETFF
NA	TRBJ1-3	TRBV13	once	TGTGTCAGCAGCTTAGGCTCGGCAGGGGCTGGGAACACCATATATTTT	CVSSLGSAGAGNTIYF
NA	TRBJ2-3	TRBV20-1	NA	TGCAGCGCTAGGAGAGGAGCTGATATGCAGTATTTT	CSARRGADMQYF